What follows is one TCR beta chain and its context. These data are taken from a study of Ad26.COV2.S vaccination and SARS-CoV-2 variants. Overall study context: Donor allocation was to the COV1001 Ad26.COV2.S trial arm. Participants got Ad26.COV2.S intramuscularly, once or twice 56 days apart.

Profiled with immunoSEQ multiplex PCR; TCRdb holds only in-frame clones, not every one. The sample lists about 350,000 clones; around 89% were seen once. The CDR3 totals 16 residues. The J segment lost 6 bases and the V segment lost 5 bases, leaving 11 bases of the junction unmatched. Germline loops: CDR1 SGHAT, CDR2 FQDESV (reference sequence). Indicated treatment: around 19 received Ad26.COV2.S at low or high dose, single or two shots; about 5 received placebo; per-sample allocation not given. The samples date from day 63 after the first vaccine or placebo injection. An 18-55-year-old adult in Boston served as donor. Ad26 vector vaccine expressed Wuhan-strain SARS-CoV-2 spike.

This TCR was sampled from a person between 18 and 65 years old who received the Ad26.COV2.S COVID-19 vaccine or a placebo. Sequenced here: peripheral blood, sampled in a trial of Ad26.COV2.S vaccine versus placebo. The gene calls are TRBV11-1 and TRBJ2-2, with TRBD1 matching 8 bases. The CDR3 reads CASSRTWTGIAGELFF. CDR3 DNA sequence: TGTGCCAGCAGCCGCACTTGGACAGGGATCGCCGGGGAGCTGTTTTTT.